The 9 T cell receptor beta chains listed next were all sequenced from one sample in a study of blood T cells in healthy people across ages. Primers used in a second PCR of roughly 7 to 11 cycles were a sample-barcoded 5' primer and a J-beta primer mix. TCRdb recomputed calls from the 5' RACE reads with MiXCR, one row per CDR3 protein. The profile shows 590,000 or so distinct CDR3 sequences, 25% to 30% of them singletons. The sequenced material came from blood. These receptors all come from an elderly woman in good health.

This clonotype was observed a handful of times. The chain couples TRBV11-3 to TRBJ2-7; 7 nucleotides align to TRBD1. CDR1 SGHNT and CDR2 YENEEA come from the germline V gene. The trim removed 5 bases at V and 7 bases at J, leaving 11 bases unmatched. The CDR3 is 14 amino acids. CDR3: CASSPGGSGNEQYF. The CDR3 region has the DNA TGTGCCAGCAGCCCAGGGGGATCCGGCAATGAGCAGTACTTC. The whole variable domain, filled in from reference TRBV11-3 and TRBJ2-7, reads EAGVVQSPRYKIIEKKQPVAFWCNPISGHNTLYWYLQNLGQGPELLIRYENEEAVDDSQLPKDRFSAERLKGVDSTLKIQPAELGDSAVYLCASSPGGSGNEQYFGPGTRLTVT.

A note on this clonotype: This may arise from a read error, as a much more abundant clone is one base away. The chain recombines TRBV7-2 with TRBJ2-3; D might be TRBD2 (6 bases). Per the germline V gene, CDR1 is SGHTA and CDR2 is FQGNSA. Trimming left V 2 bases short and J 11 bases short, with 17 bases between. The CDR3 is 14 amino acids. The CDR3 DNA follows: TGTGCCAGCAGCTTAAGCGAGGGCCCCGGGGGGCAGTATTTT. Translating it yields CASSLSEGPGGQYF.

This clonotype has only a few counts. This may stem from a read error, because a much larger clone lies one nucleotide away. This chain joins TRBV15 and TRBJ1-2; no definite D call. The CDR3 length is 14 residues. Germline V gene sequence: CDR1 LNHNV, CDR2 YYDKDF (reference sequence). Between the trimmed V and J ends, which lost 0 bases and 3 bases, there was a span of 8 bases. The CDR3 DNA reads as TGTGCCACCAGCAGAGATAATAGCGACTATGGCTACACCTTC. This sequence encodes CATSRDNSDYGYTF.

This clonotype was picked up many times. V and J are TRBV6-1 and TRBJ2-4; 7 nucleotides match TRBD1. The V gene end was trimmed by 2 bases and the J gene end by 9 bases; junction bases not matched to a gene: 7. Germline V lookup: CDR1 MNHNS, CDR2 SASEGT. The CDR3 runs to 14 residues. The CDR3 DNA follows: TGTGCCAGCAGTGAAAGACAGGGTGAAGGCATTCAGTACTTC. Encoded protein: CASSERQGEGIQYF.

This clonotype showed up many times. This chain connects TRBV20-1 to TRBJ2-7, with 9 bases identical to TRBD1. V was clipped by 0 bases and J by 3 bases; unmatched bases: 6. From germline, CDR1 is DFQATT and CDR2 SNEGSKA (reference sequence). The CDR3 runs 15 residues. The chain's CDR3 is CSARDLGDRVYEQYF. CDR3 nucleotide sequence: TGCAGTGCTAGAGATTTAGGGGACAGGGTCTACGAGCAGTACTTC.

As to this clonotype: Being one base from a much bigger clone, this may be a read error. The chain has TRBV7-9 and TRBJ2-3; D remains ambiguous. V was cut by 4 bases and J by 4 bases, with 12 bases left in between. This CDR3 is 14 amino acids long. Germline assignment: CDR1 SEHNR and CDR2 FQNEAQ (reference sequence). In nucleotides, the CDR3 is TGTGCCAGCAGCTGTCAGGACGCCTCAGATACGCAGTATTTT. Protein: CASSCQDASDTQYF.

Note on this clonotype: One end of the junction varies from germline; a read error may be responsible. The chain uses TRBV6-2 or TRBV6-3 and TRBJ1-2; D not certain. The CDR3 is made up of 11 amino acids. The germline gives CDR1 MNHEY, CDR2 SVGEGT. The CDR3 region is CARSVHYGYTF. The CDR3 nucleotides are TGTGCCCGCAGTGTTCACTATGGCTACACCTTC.

The chain links TRBV7-2 to TRBJ2-7; TRBD1 aligns across 8 bases. Germline V gene sequence: CDR1 SGHTA, CDR2 FQGNSA. Losses at the gene ends were 4 bases for V and 0 bases for J; bases not matched to a gene: 8. CDR3 length: 16 residues. CDR3 nucleotide sequence: TGTGCCAGCAGCTCGACTTTAGGACAGGGCTCCTACGAGCAGTACTTC. Protein product: CASSSTLGQGSYEQYF.

The chain carries TRBV6-5 and TRBJ2-2; 10 bases map to TRBD1. The CDR3 runs 15 residues. The V gene end was trimmed by 6 bases and the J gene end by 4 bases; junction bases not matched to a gene: 5. In germline, CDR1 is MNHEY, CDR2 SVGAGI. The CDR3 DNA reads TGTGCCAGCAGCCCCTGGACAGGGGGCACCGGGGAGCTGTTTTTT. Translating gives CASSPWTGGTGELFF.